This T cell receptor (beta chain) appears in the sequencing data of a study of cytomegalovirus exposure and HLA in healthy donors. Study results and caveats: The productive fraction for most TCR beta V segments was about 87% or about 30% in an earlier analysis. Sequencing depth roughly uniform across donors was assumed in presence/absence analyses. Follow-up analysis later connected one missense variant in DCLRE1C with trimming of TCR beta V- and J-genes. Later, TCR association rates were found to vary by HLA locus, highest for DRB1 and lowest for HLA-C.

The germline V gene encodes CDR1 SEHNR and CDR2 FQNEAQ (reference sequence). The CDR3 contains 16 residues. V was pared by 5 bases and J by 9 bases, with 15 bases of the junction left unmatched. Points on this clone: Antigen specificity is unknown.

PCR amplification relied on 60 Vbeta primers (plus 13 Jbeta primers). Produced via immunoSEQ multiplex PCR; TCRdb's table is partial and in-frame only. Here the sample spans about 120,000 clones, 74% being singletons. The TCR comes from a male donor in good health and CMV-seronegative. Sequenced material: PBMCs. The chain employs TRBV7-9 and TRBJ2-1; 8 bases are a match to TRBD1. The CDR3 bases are TGTGCCAGCAGCGGTGACAGGGGTTTAAGTGGCGGTGAGCAGTTCTTC. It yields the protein CASSGDRGLSGGEQFF. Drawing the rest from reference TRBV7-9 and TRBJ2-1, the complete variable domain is DTGVSQNPRHKITKRGQNVTFRCDPISEHNRLYWYRQTLGQGPEFLTYFQNEAQLEKSRLLSDRFSAERPKGSFSTLEIQRTEQGDSAMYLCASSGDRGLSGGEQFFGPGTRLTVL.